What follows are 4 T cell receptor beta chains derived from one specimen sequenced in a study of T cell responses to AZD1222 COVID-19 vaccine. Sequenced by immunoSEQ multiplex PCR; TCRdb stores in-frame clones only, minus some. The top ten hold about 7.7% of the sample, which has over 65,000 clones, roughly nine tenths seen once. Sample: peripheral blood, taken on day 0 of AZD1222 vaccination. The receptors here all came from an adult in good health.

This clone has just one count. The rearrangement links TRBV11-2 to TRBJ1-2; TRBD1 is a possible D gene (5 bases). This CDR3 has 13 amino acids. Germline lookup yields CDR1 SGHAT and CDR2 FQNNGV. V lost 8 bases to trimming and J lost 5 bases, with 15 bases between them. This CDR3 is CASSRGEIYGYTF. Written as DNA, the CDR3 is TGTGCCAGCTCTAGGGGAGAGATATATGGCTACACCTTC. Together with reference TRBV11-2 and TRBJ1-2, the CDR3 gives the full variable domain: EAGVAQSPRYKIIEKRQSVAFWCNPISGHATLYWYQQILGQGPKLLIQFQNNGVVDDSQLPKDRFSAERLKGVDSTLKIQPAKLEDSAVYLCASSRGEIYGYTFGSGTRLTVV.

Only a few counts were recorded for this clone. This sample also contains other DNA sequences that code for the same CDR3. V gene TRBV12-5 combines with J gene TRBJ2-5; 9 bases are shared with TRBD1. The CDR3 is 14 amino acids. CDR1 and CDR2 (germline): LGHNT, FRNRAP. V lost 7 bases, J lost 2 bases, and 5 bases stayed unmatched. Written as DNA, the CDR3 is TGTGCTAGTGCGTGGACAGGGGCTCAAGAGACCCAGTACTTC. The encoded protein is CASAWTGAQETQYF. The complete variable domain, with remaining parts taken from reference TRBV12-5 and TRBJ2-5, reads DARVTQTPRHKVTEMGQEVTMRCQPILGHNTVFWYRQTMMQGLELLAYFRNRAPLDDSGMPKDRFSAEMPDATLATLKIQPSEPRDSAVYFCASAWTGAQETQYFGPGTRLLVL.

This rearrangement joins TRBV2 to TRBJ1-5; D might be TRBD1 (5 bases). The CDR3 spans 14 residues. Deletions cut 4 bases from V and 2 bases from J, with 9 bases between. Germline loops: CDR1 SNHLY, CDR2 FYNNEI. The CDR3 loop reads CASSGREGNQPQHF. CDR3 nucleotide sequence: TGTGCCAGCAGTGGCAGGGAAGGCAATCAGCCCCAGCATTTT.

The CDR3 nucleotides read TGTGCCAGTAGTAAGCTTCGGGCGGGGCGCACAGATACGCAGTATTTT. Protein product: CASSKLRAGRTDTQYF. The rearrangement uses TRBV19 and TRBJ2-3; D possibly corresponds to TRBD2 (6 bases). Germline-derived CDR1 and CDR2 are LNHDA and SQIVND (reference sequence). The germline V and J ends were trimmed by 4 bases and 1 base, with 15 bases remaining between them. The CDR3 consists of 16 residues.